This entry concerns a single TCR beta chain. The entry originates in a study of PD-L1 blockade in urothelial cancer. About the study: Timepoints chosen for blood analysis were 3 weeks (second dose) and 6 weeks after treatment start.

V trimming: 8 bases; J trimming: 9 bases; junction bases outside the gene matches: 7. Germline V gene data show CDR1 as KGHSH and CDR2 as LQKENI. The CDR3 covers 14 residues. Spiked synthetic TCR analogs estimated absolute template abundance per PCR. Here immunoSEQ multiplex PCR was the method, and the copy in TCRdb shows in-frame clones only, minus some. In the table there are over 100,000 clones, approximately 88% of which are singletons. Described time point: pretreatment peripheral blood. This chain joins TRBV18 and TRBJ2-7; 16 bases are shared with TRBD2. The sequence derives from a man aged 45-65 years with urothelial cancer. The sample was PBMCs, taken around atezolizumab (anti-PD-L1) treatment. The CDR3 region is CASAGTSGRAAQYF. For the CDR3, the DNA is TGTGCCAGCGCGGGGACTAGCGGGAGGGCCGCGCAGTACTTC.